The T cell receptor (beta chain) described here comes from a study of T cell repertoires in ileal Crohn's disease. The study's findings and limits: High-frequency clones were more common in sorted CD8 than CD4 cells. Every patient over 26.8% clonality showed endoscopic recurrence.

The method was immunoSEQ multiplex PCR; TCRdb's version includes in-frame clones alone and lacks a portion of them. The sample has approximately 9,400 clones, around 76% seen once. The CDR3 length is 16 residues. J was trimmed by 1 base and V by 4 bases; bases with no gene match: 9. Germline V gene sequence: CDR1 PRHDT, CDR2 FYEKMQ (reference sequence). For this clone: Its antigen is not identified.

The material sequenced was ileal tissue. J is TRBJ1-2 and V is TRBV13, with 7 bases fitting TRBD1. The sequence was collected from an adult with Crohn's disease. CDR3 coding DNA: TGTGCCAGCAGCTCGGAAGACAGGGCCATTAACTATGGCTACACCTTC. It translates to CASSSEDRAINYGYTF. Combining the CDR3 with reference TRBV13 and TRBJ1-2 gives the whole variable domain AAGVIQSPRHLIKEKRETATLKCYPIPRHDTVYWYQQGPGQDPQFLISFYEKMQSDKGSIPDRFSAQQFSDYHSELNMSSLELGDSALYFCASSSEDRAINYGYTFGSGTRLTVV.